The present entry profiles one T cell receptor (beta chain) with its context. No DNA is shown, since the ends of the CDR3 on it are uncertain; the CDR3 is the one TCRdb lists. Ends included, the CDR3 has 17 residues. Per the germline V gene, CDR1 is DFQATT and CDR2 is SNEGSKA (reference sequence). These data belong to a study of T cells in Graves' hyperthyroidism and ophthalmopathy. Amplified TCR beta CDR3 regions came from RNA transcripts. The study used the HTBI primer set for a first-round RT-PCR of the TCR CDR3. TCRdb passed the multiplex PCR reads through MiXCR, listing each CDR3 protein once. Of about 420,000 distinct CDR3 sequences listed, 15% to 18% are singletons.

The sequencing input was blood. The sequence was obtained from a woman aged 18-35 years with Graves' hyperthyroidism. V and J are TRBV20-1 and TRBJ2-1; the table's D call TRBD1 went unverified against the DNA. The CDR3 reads CSARDIVGTGSVDEQSF.